These 8 T cell receptor beta chains were sequenced from one sample in a study of identical twins. TCRdb independently ran MiXCR on the 5' RACE reads; one entry per CDR3 protein. The table shows a few hundred thousand distinct CDR3 sequences, with around 12% occurring only once. These data are also associated with another study on yellow fever vaccine responses in identical twins.

Material for sequencing was CD8+ T cells sorted from blood. These TCRs come from a woman under 30 in good health.

The V and J genes are TRBV7-2 and TRBJ2-5; D call uncertain. CDR1 SGHTA and CDR2 FQGNSA come from the germline V gene. Trimming removed 5 bases at V and 1 base at J, with 14 bases between. There are 15 residues in the CDR3. The CDR3 loop reads CASSPNDWPQETQYF. Written as DNA, the CDR3 is TGTGCCAGCAGCCCCAACGACTGGCCCCAAGAGACCCAGTACTTC.

This clonotype was detected many times. The chain links TRBV6-5 to TRBJ1-1; 11 bases map to TRBD1. Germline V gives CDR1 MNHEY, CDR2 SVGAGI. V lost 3 bases to trimming and J lost 4 bases; unmatched junction nucleotides: 1. CDR3 length: 14 amino acids. CDR3 loop: CASSYGTGGTEAFF. In DNA form, the CDR3 reads TGTGCCAGCAGTTATGGGACAGGGGGCACTGAAGCTTTCTTT.

This clonotype was seen only a few times. The chain employs TRBV27 and TRBJ2-1; D uncertain. The CDR3 covers 13 residues. Trimming pared 3 bases from V and 9 bases from J, leaving 12 bases between. Germline V gene lookup returns CDR1 MNHEY and CDR2 SMNVEV (reference sequence). The CDR3, as DNA: TGTGCCAGCAGTTTTCGACCCGGAGCTGAGCAGTTCTTC. Residues: CASSFRPGAEQFF.

Ten or more counts support this clonotype. V is TRBV5-1 and J is TRBJ2-3; D ambiguous. Looked up from germline, CDR1 is SGHRS and CDR2 is YFSETQ. CDR3 length: 15 residues. V lost 4 bases, J lost 5 bases, and 17 bases lay in between. This chain's CDR3 is CASSDRGGVVDTQYF. The DNA of the CDR3 is TGCGCCAGCAGCGACCGTGGTGGGGTTGTAGATACGCAGTATTTT.

The chain carries TRBV29-1 and TRBJ1-1; TRBD1 is a possible D gene (5 bases). There are 14 residues in the CDR3. Trimming stripped 3 bases from V and 6 bases from J, with 17 bases between. From germline, CDR1 is SQVTM and CDR2 ANQGSEA. DNA of the CDR3: TGCAGCGTTGAGGGGACCCAAAGCCGGCCTGAAGCTTTCTTT. It codes for CSVEGTQSRPEAFF.

This clonotype has just a few counts. J is TRBJ2-5 and V is TRBV20-1, with 7 bases fitting TRBD2. The germline V gene encodes CDR1 DFQATT and CDR2 SNEGSKA (reference sequence). V dropped 5 bases and J dropped 5; count of bases not matched to a gene: 8. The CDR3 loop spans 13 amino acids. The CDR3 DNA reads TGCAGTGCTTTTGAGCGGGATTTGGAGACCCAGTACTTC. It is translated as CSAFERDLETQYF.

This chain connects TRBV6-5 to TRBJ1-1; D call uncertain. CDR1 and CDR2 from the germline V gene are MNHEY and SVGAGI. Between the trimmed V and J ends, which lost 0 bases and 0 bases, there was a span of 8 bases. The CDR3 loop spans 15 amino acids. The CDR3 reads CASSYSSGMNTEAFF. In DNA, the CDR3 is TGTGCCAGCAGTTACTCGTCGGGGATGAACACTGAAGCTTTCTTT.

This clonotype was detected only a few times. V gene TRBV20-1 combines with J gene TRBJ2-5; D is uncertain. The CDR3 has 11 residues. Germline values: CDR1 DFQATT, CDR2 SNEGSKA (reference sequence). Trimming took off 2 bases at V and 5 bases at J, with 6 bases between the two ends. The CDR3 protein is CSARLVETQYF. CDR3 nucleotide sequence: TGCAGTGCTAGATTGGTGGAGACCCAGTACTTC.